The 6 T cell receptor beta chains listed next were all sequenced from one sample in a study of beta chain features in type 1 diabetes. The investigators reverse transcribed all of the isolated RNA, so they sequenced expressed TCRB transcripts. Assay used: immunoSEQ multiplex PCR; TCRdb lists only in-frame clones, some missing. The data show about 660,000 clones, about 14% seen once. The study, taken as a whole, reports: Moderate yet significant TCRB CDR3 shortening was seen in Type 1 diabetes patients in all four CD4+ subsets.

The antigens these receptors bind are not known. Material for sequencing was naive CD4+ T cells from blood. These receptors came from a man aged 18 to 30 with type 1 diabetes.

This clone was picked up a small number of times. The chain recombines TRBV7-2 with TRBJ2-3; D gene ambiguous. CDR1 and CDR2 (germline): SGHTA, FQGNSA. CDR3 length equals 13 residues. With 5 bases removed from V and 6 bases from J, the gap between germline ends came to 12 bases. CDR3 DNA sequence: TGTGCCAGCAGCACCCAACCTGGGGATACGCAGTATTTT. Amino acids: CASSTQPGDTQYF.

The rearrangement uses TRBV5-8 and TRBJ1-5; D not certain. V shed 0 bases and J shed 9 bases, with 4 bases lying between them. The V gene's germline CDR1 is SGHTS and CDR2 YDEGEE. The CDR3 consists of 11 residues. CDR3 residues: CASSLVGPQHF. DNA of the CDR3: TGTGCCAGCAGCTTGGTAGGGCCCCAGCATTTT.

In the case of this clone: This sample also contains other DNA sequences that code for the same CDR3. The gene calls are TRBV30 and TRBJ2-7; no clear D gene. The CDR3 consists of 11 residues. V was shortened by 0 bases and J by 3 bases, with 3 bases between the two germline ends. Per germline, CDR1 GTSNPN and CDR2 SVGIG (reference sequence). The CDR3 DNA is TGTGCCTGGAGTGTCCTCTACGAGCAGTACTTC. It yields the protein CAWSVLYEQYF.

About this clone: Distinct nucleotide sequences in the sample also encode this CDR3. V is TRBV9 and J is TRBJ1-5; D may be TRBD1 (6 bases). Germline V gene lookup returns CDR1 SGDLS and CDR2 YYNGEE. The CDR3 loop spans 14 amino acids. Trimming removed 0 bases at V and 4 bases at J, with 8 bases between. The CDR3 sequence: CASSVGQGNQPQHF. CDR3 nucleotide sequence: TGTGCCAGCAGCGTAGGTCAGGGGAATCAGCCCCAGCATTTT.

The chain has TRBV18 and TRBJ1-3; D gene unclear. The CDR3 covers 13 residues. Trimming left V 4 bases short and J 4 bases short, with 8 bases between. Germline assignment: CDR1 KGHSH and CDR2 LQKENI. The CDR3 DNA is TGTGCCAGCTCACTTGGTGAGGGAAACACCATATATTTT. Its protein is CASSLGEGNTIYF.

This clone was detected a few times. The chain is built from TRBV6-5 and TRBJ2-3, with D uncertain. V was clipped by 6 bases and J by 3 bases, with 4 bases between them. The germline gives CDR1 MNHEY, CDR2 SVGAGI. CDR3 length equals 11 residues. The DNA of the CDR3 is TGTGCCAGCAGATTTACAGATACGCAGTATTTT. Amino acid sequence: CASRFTDTQYF.